At least ten counts were recorded for the clone carrying this T cell receptor beta chain. Its cognate antigen is unknown. TCR beta CDR3 sequences were amplified from RNA transcripts. The HTBI primer set was used in a first-round RT-PCR of the TCR CDR3. TCRdb re-called the multiplex PCR reads through MiXCR, storing one row per CDR3 protein. The data show 300,000 to 500,000 distinct CDR3 sequences, with roughly 13% seen just once and 25% to 30% held by the top ten. These data come from a study of T cells in Graves' hyperthyroidism and ophthalmopathy. Study overall: Pretreatment peripheral blood was obtained at initial diagnosis.

V dropped 0 bases and J dropped 9 bases, with 6 bases sitting between them. The CDR3 totals 12 residues. Germline CDR1 and CDR2: LGHDT and YNNKEL (reference sequence). PBMCs stemmed from approximately 9.1 ml fresh peripheral blood. General study results and limits: Among clonotypes expanded in thyroid above 0.001, most were also found in blood. A model of 13 V-J pairs discriminated ophthalmopathy from stable hyperthyroidism.

The origin of this receptor is a man aged 45-65 years with Graves' ophthalmopathy. The sequencing input was blood. The rearrangement uses TRBV3-1 and TRBJ2-4; no definite D call. This CDR3 reads CASSQEGAIQYF. DNA for the CDR3: TGTGCCAGCAGCCAAGAAGGTGCCATTCAGTACTTC.